This T cell receptor (beta chain) was documented in a study of T cells in Graves' hyperthyroidism and ophthalmopathy (dated by TCRdb to between 2018 and 2020). In the study overall: TCR V-J signatures able to tell the groups apart were searched for in a discovery cohort of more than 90 patients, of whom 43 had Graves' ophthalmopathy and 57 had stable Graves' hyperthyroidism. The study also compared thyroid tissue and blood T-cell repertoires from about six Graves' hyperthyroidism patients. After blood sampling, hyperthyroidism patients were treated with methimazole at a starting dose of 30 mg daily, and ophthalmopathy patients were treated with high-dose intravenous methylprednisolone. The 80 to 100 discovery patients were randomly divided into training and test sets at a 7:3 ratio. Prospective prediction of ophthalmopathy was tested in an independent validation cohort consisting of some 18 hyperthyroidism patients and about 17 patients who later progressed to ophthalmopathy. The paper reports TCR Vbeta CDR3 sequencing of over 120 peripheral blood samples: 43 ophthalmopathy, under 85 hyperthyroidism and 17 progressor patients. What the authors observed across the whole study: In cross-validation, a model built on a 13 V-J signature told ophthalmopathy apart from stable hyperthyroidism with over 85% sensitivity and approximately 81% specificity, and in testing the same model reached 80%/75%. No statistical method was used to set the sample size in advance, and investigators knew the group allocation. Most expanded thyroid clonotypes (frequency above 0.001) were also detected in blood, suggesting blood repertoires may reflect thyroid immune responses. In validation, the model predicted progression to ophthalmopathy a median of approximately 6.3 months before onset, with approximately 71% sensitivity and about 72% specificity.

The TCR beta CDR3 regions were amplified from RNA transcripts. For the first round of RT-PCR on the TCR CDR3, the HTBI primer set was used together with the Qiagen OneStep RT-PCR kit. A second multiplex PCR round built the libraries, followed by size selection and purification. Sequencing of the libraries was done on an Illumina HiSeq2000 using paired-end 100 bp reads. In the authors' own workflow: Raw data were processed with SOAPnuke, discarding reads with adapters, uncalled bases, mean Phred below 15, or no exact constant-primer or identifier match. High-quality paired reads were merged using COPE v1.2.5, and each unique nucleotide sequence was defined as a clonotype. Clonotypes were aligned to IMGT TRBV, TRBD and TRBJ reference segments using MiTCR v1.1. Only V-J combinations with frequency above 0.0001, covering about 99% of repertoires, were analysed. The TCS score was defined as F50 (clonal expansion) divided by E x V (chaos), with BLOSUM62-based TCRdist calculated between CDR3 peptides within each V-J. Welch's t-statistics and random forest reduced 450 to 600 V-J features to some 14, which were used in a naive Bayes classifier (R e1071). Through fastp at Q25 and MiXCR, TCRdb rebuilt clones from the public reads, retaining in-frame beta chains. CDR3 protein duplicates are merged, each entry listing the most common genes and DNA. In this record, the V and J calls reflect TCRdb's handling and not the investigators' own analysis. The sample table records roughly 580,000 distinct CDR3 sequences; 40% to 55% of these occur just once. Together, the top ten hold approximately 8.2% of the sample.

A patient counted as having stable Graves' hyperthyroidism if no progression to ophthalmopathy occurred over 18 months of follow-up. Hyperthyroidism patients were aged 18 to 65 years and newly diagnosed, with disease duration of less than 2 months. The study excluded patients with uncontrolled infections, other autoimmune diseases, pregnancy or lactation. Diagnoses were based on clinical symptoms, serum thyroxine and TRAb, thyroid ultrasound and orbital computed tomography. Trizol reagent was used to extract total RNA, and RNA quality was then checked on an Agilent 2100 Bioanalyzer. The CDR3 numbers 12 residues from cysteine through phenylalanine. Solely the CDR3 DNA is kept, with 36 bases framed from the first base. CDR1 and CDR2, per the germline V gene, are SQVTM and ANQGSEA. Trimming at the junction amounts to 5 bases on V and 5 bases on J, and the germline ends lie 9 bases apart. In its sample, this clonotype was seen many times. It has no known antigen specificity. Base qualities are not recorded, but no much larger clone differs from it by a single base.

Sequenced material: peripheral blood or thyroid tissue (not recorded which). This TCR was sampled from a woman aged 18-35 years with Graves' hyperthyroidism. Donor details come from another sample of the same person, matched by shared clones. The chain employs TRBV29-1 and TRBJ1-4, with the D segment identity uncertain. The CDR3 protein: CSVKFTNEKLFF. Here is the DNA: TGCAGCGTTAAGTTCACGAATGAAAAACTGTTTTTT.